The 28 T cell receptor beta chains below come from one sample, sequenced in a study of T-cell memory formation after mild COVID-19. TCRdb passed the 5' RACE reads through MiXCR, listing each CDR3 protein once. This sample carries roughly 280,000 distinct CDR3 sequences, 7.5% to 9.5% of them seen once, and the ten largest clones take 22%. Sequences were obtained from PBMCs or a T cell subset sorted from them (not recorded which). Source of these receptors: a man between 18 and 29 years old who had mild COVID-19 (a few samples of this study predate the infection). Cell type and time point are not known.

The chain joins TRBV11-2 to TRBJ2-7; D might be TRBD1 (6 bases). This CDR3 contains 16 residues. Between the trimmed V and J ends, which lost 2 bases and 0 bases, there was a span of 14 bases. Germline loops: CDR1 SGHAT, CDR2 FQNNGV. The CDR3 DNA reads as TGTGCCAGCAGCTTATCGTGGGGGCTCAGCTCCTACGAGCAGTACTTC. It translates to CASSLSWGLSSYEQYF. Together with reference TRBV11-2 and TRBJ2-7, the CDR3 gives the full variable domain: EAGVAQSPRYKIIEKRQSVAFWCNPISGHATLYWYQQILGQGPKLLIQFQNNGVVDDSQLPKDRFSAERLKGVDSTLKIQPAKLEDSAVYLCASSLSWGLSSYEQYFGPGTRLTVT.

This clonotype was detected only a few times. The chain is built from TRBV18 and TRBJ1-1, with D unclear. The length of the CDR3 is 14 residues. Germline assignment: CDR1 KGHSH and CDR2 LQKENI. V shed 1 base and J shed 5 bases, with 11 bases lying between them. CDR3 in DNA: TGTGCCAGCTCACCACTCCCCGGGGTAACTGAAGCTTTCTTT. Translated: CASSPLPGVTEAFF.

The sample holds a few counts of this clonotype. The V and J genes are TRBV5-4 and TRBJ1-2, with D hard to call. CDR1 is SGHNT, CDR2 YYREEE, per germline (reference sequence). CDR3 length: 12 amino acids. Trimming pared 2 bases from V and 1 base from J, leaving 3 bases between. The CDR3, as DNA: TGTGCCAGCAGCTTCAGTAACTATGGCTACACCTTC. This encodes CASSFSNYGYTF.

A few counts support this clonotype. The rearrangement uses TRBV5-1 and TRBJ2-2, with D possibly TRBD1 on 5 matching bases. The CDR3 is 15 amino acids. Trimming cost V 0 bases and J 0 bases, with 6 bases left between them. CDR1 is SGHRS and CDR2 is YFSETQ in the germline V gene. The CDR3 reads CASSLEGSNTGELFF. The DNA of the CDR3 is TGCGCCAGCAGCTTGGAGGGGTCGAACACCGGGGAGCTGTTTTTT.

The chain has TRBV9 and TRBJ2-2; D remains unclear. The germline V and J ends were trimmed by 1 base and 7 bases, with 2 bases remaining between them. Germline V gives CDR1 SGDLS, CDR2 YYNGEE. This CDR3 spans 11 amino acids. The CDR3 reads CASSVNGELFF. The CDR3 bases are TGTGCCAGCAGCGTAAACGGGGAGCTGTTTTTT.

This clonotype was detected ten times or more. J is TRBJ2-5 and V is TRBV7-9, with 8 bases aligning to TRBD1. CDR1 and CDR2 (germline): SEHNR, FQNEAQ (reference sequence). The length of the CDR3 is 15 residues. With V trimmed by 10 bases and J by 2 bases, 12 bases remained unmatched. The CDR3 region has the DNA TGTGCCACCTGCCCGGGACAGGCCGTTCAAGAGACCCAGTACTTC. Translated: CATCPGQAVQETQYF.

This clonotype turned up a few times. The gene calls are TRBV9 and TRBJ2-1; 14 bases fit TRBD2. Germline loops: CDR1 SGDLS, CDR2 YYNGEE. The CDR3 has 16 amino acids. V lost 3 bases to trimming and J lost 5 bases; unmatched junction nucleotides: 4. CDR3 protein: CASSAGTSGGNNEQFF. The CDR3 bases are TGTGCCAGCAGCGCCGGGACTAGCGGGGGAAACAATGAGCAGTTCTTC. The variable domain in full, with the rest retrieved from reference TRBV9 and TRBJ2-1, is DSGVTQTPKHLITATGQRVTLRCSPRSGDLSVYWYQQSLDQGLQFLIQYYNGEERAKGNILERFSAQQFPDLHSELNLSSLELGDSALYFCASSAGTSGGNNEQFFGPGTRLTVL.

Only a few counts were recorded for this clonotype. The chain is built from TRBV12-3 or TRBV12-4 and TRBJ2-6; a weak D match, TRBD1 (6 bases). V lost 4 bases and J lost 4, with 11 bases in between. This CDR3 is built from 15 residues. The CDR3 spells CASSYRVGGANVLTF. In nucleotides, the CDR3 is TGTGCCAGCAGTTACAGGGTAGGAGGGGCCAACGTCCTGACTTTC.

The chain couples TRBV9 to TRBJ2-7; D is perhaps TRBD2 (6 bases). The germline gives CDR1 SGDLS, CDR2 YYNGEE. This CDR3 is 21 amino acids long. The germline V and J ends were trimmed by 3 bases and 3 bases, with 34 bases remaining between them. CDR3 sequence (DNA): TGTGCCAGCAGCGAGCGGAGCCGGGGCAGGATTGGACGGGACTCCTACTACGAGCAGTACTTC. Translation: CASSERSRGRIGRDSYYEQYF. The complete variable domain, with remaining parts taken from reference TRBV9 and TRBJ2-7, reads DSGVTQTPKHLITATGQRVTLRCSPRSGDLSVYWYQQSLDQGLQFLIQYYNGEERAKGNILERFSAQQFPDLHSELNLSSLELGDSALYFCASSERSRGRIGRDSYYEQYFGPGTRLTVT.

This clonotype was observed a few times. The V gene is TRBV7-6, the J gene TRBJ1-5, with TRBD1 as a possible D gene (5 bases). This CDR3 comprises 16 residues. Germline V gene sequence: CDR1 SGHVS, CDR2 FNYEAQ. V was trimmed by 2 bases and J by 0 bases, leaving 11 bases between them. CDR3 protein: CASSLWAGNSNQPQHF. The CDR3 coding sequence is TGTGCCAGCAGCTTATGGGCAGGGAATAGCAATCAGCCCCAGCATTTT.

This clonotype was observed at least ten times. This chain joins TRBV20-1 and TRBJ2-2; 8 nucleotides match TRBD2. This CDR3 is built from 14 residues. Unmatched junction bases numbered 8, after V lost 7 bases and J lost 4 bases. Germline values: CDR1 DFQATT, CDR2 SNEGSKA (reference sequence). The CDR3 DNA sequence: TGCAGTGTAACCGGGACTAGGTCCACCGGGGAGCTGTTTTTT. Protein: CSVTGTRSTGELFF.

This clonotype was observed a few times. The chain couples TRBV7-9 to TRBJ1-2, with unresolved D. The CDR3 is 16 amino acids. V lost 4 bases and J 7 bases, leaving 22 bases between the germline ends. Looked up from germline, CDR1 is SEHNR and CDR2 is FQNEAQ (reference sequence). CDR3 sequence (DNA): TGTGCCAGCAGCTGGGCGGCGGCAGCGGCCGAGGGTGGCTACACCTTC. Its translation: CASSWAAAAAEGGYTF.

This clonotype is classed as medium-sized. Here the CDR3 reads CASGFGSYEQYF. Written as DNA, the CDR3 is TGCGCCAGTGGATTTGGGTCCTACGAGCAGTACTTC. The rearrangement uses TRBV5-1 and TRBJ2-7; no reliable D call. The CDR3 extends over 12 amino acids. The V end was cut by 8 bases, the J end by 1 base, with 10 bases between. Germline V gene sequence: CDR1 SGHRS, CDR2 YFSETQ.

The chain recombines TRBV7-2 with TRBJ2-5; 13 bases are shared with TRBD2. The germline gives CDR1 SGHTA, CDR2 FQGNSA. This CDR3 region has 18 residues. J gave up 2 bases and V 3 bases, and 9 bases lay outside the gene matches. DNA of the CDR3: TGTGCCAGCAGCTTCCCGACTAGCGGGGGGCAGGGACAAGAGACCCAGTACTTC. As protein: CASSFPTSGGQGQETQYF. Combining the CDR3 with reference TRBV7-2 and TRBJ2-5 gives the whole variable domain GAGVSQSPSNKVTEKGKDVELRCDPISGHTALYWYRQSLGQGLEFLIYFQGNSAPDKSGLPSDRFSAERTGGSVSTLTIQRTQQEDSAVYLCASSFPTSGGQGQETQYFGPGTRLLVL.

J is TRBJ2-3 and V is TRBV7-3, with a weak D call TRBD2 (6 bases). V lost 6 bases, J lost 0 bases, and 16 bases lay in between. This CDR3 is 16 amino acids long. Germline loops: CDR1 SGHTA, CDR2 FQGTGA. The CDR3 region is CASSRGGASSTDTQYF. The DNA of the CDR3 is TGTGCCAGCAGTCGTGGAGGGGCCTCTAGCACAGATACGCAGTATTTT.

J is TRBJ1-3 and V is TRBV5-4, with D uncertain. With 0 bases removed from V and 0 bases from J, the gap between germline ends came to 10 bases. CDR1 and CDR2 from the germline V gene are SGHNT and YYREEE (reference sequence). The CDR3 totals 16 residues. The CDR3 protein is CASSLAGRNSGNTIYF. The CDR3 DNA follows: TGTGCCAGCAGCTTGGCCGGACGGAACTCTGGAAACACCATATATTTT.

This clonotype showed up just a few times. The chain recombines TRBV5-5 with TRBJ1-2, with D possibly being TRBD1 (6 bases). The V end lost 4 bases, the J end lost 7 bases, and 17 bases lay between the germline ends. Germline V CDR1 and CDR2: SGHKS, YYEKEE (reference sequence). This CDR3 contains 14 residues. The CDR3 DNA reads as TGTGCCAGCAGCCCTAGCTGGGGGCTTCGTGGCTACACCTTC. Translation: CASSPSWGLRGYTF.

This clonotype was detected a few times. The chain carries TRBV5-4 and TRBJ2-3, with 11 bases fitting TRBD2. The CDR3 covers 17 residues. The V gene end was trimmed by 1 base and the J gene end by 3 bases; junction bases not matched to a gene: 7. Per germline, CDR1 SGHNT and CDR2 YYREEE (reference sequence). The CDR3 spells CASSLLSGGVMTDTQYF. The CDR3 bases are TGTGCCAGCAGCTTGCTTAGCGGGGGGGTAATGACAGATACGCAGTATTTT.

This clonotype was recorded at least ten times. This sequence joins TRBV7-2 and TRBJ1-6; the D is unclear. There are 13 residues in the CDR3. Trimming pared 5 bases from V and 6 bases from J, leaving 8 bases between. The germline CDR1 and CDR2 sequences are SGHTA and FQGNSA. In DNA form, the CDR3 reads TGTGCCAGCAGCACCCATTCTAATTCACCCCTCCACTTT. It translates to CASSTHSNSPLHF.

In this sample, this clonotype turned up a few times. The chain joins TRBV20-1 to TRBJ1-2; no definite D call. The CDR3 is made up of 13 amino acids. Germline-derived CDR1 and CDR2 are DFQATT and SNEGSKA (reference sequence). Trimming cost V 6 bases and J 2 bases, with 13 bases left between them. The CDR3 loop reads CSATPGWNYGYTF. In DNA form, the CDR3 reads TGCAGTGCCACCCCCGGGTGGAACTATGGCTACACCTTC.

This clonotype was observed a handful of times. The chain uses TRBV5-5 and TRBJ2-7; 8 bases match TRBD1. Germline V gene sequence: CDR1 SGHKS, CDR2 YYEKEE (reference sequence). J was trimmed by 7 bases and V by 4 bases; bases with no gene match: 16. The CDR3 length is 16 residues. The CDR3 sequence: CASSRAGTGTPWEQYF. DNA of the CDR3: TGTGCCAGCAGCAGGGCTGGGACAGGAACCCCCTGGGAGCAGTACTTC.

The chain recombines TRBV5-4 with TRBJ2-2; D assignment may be TRBD1 or TRBD2 (5 bases each). This CDR3 comprises 16 residues. V lost 4 bases to trimming and J lost 4 bases, with 17 bases between them. Per germline, CDR1 SGHNT and CDR2 YYREEE (reference sequence). CDR3 amino acids: CASSRTGVGTTGELFF. The CDR3 nucleotides read TGTGCCAGCAGCCGGACCGGGGTCGGGACCACCGGGGAGCTGTTTTTT.

J is TRBJ1-2 and V is TRBV29-1; 8 bases agree with TRBD1. CDR1 and CDR2 from the germline V gene are SQVTM and ANQGSEA. The CDR3 length is 12 residues. J gave up 3 bases and V 7 bases, and 4 bases lay outside the gene matches. CDR3 nucleotide sequence: TGCAGCGGTGGACAGGGCGACTATGGCTACACCTTC. Protein: CSGGQGDYGYTF.

This clonotype was observed many times. The chain is built from TRBV29-1 and TRBJ2-5; TRBD1 aligns across 7 bases. Germline assignment: CDR1 SQVTM and CDR2 ANQGSEA. The length of the CDR3 is 12 residues. With V trimmed by 6 bases and J by 4 bases, 5 bases remained unmatched. CDR3 nucleotide sequence: TGCAGCGTGGGTGACAGGGTAGAGACCCAGTACTTC. Residues: CSVGDRVETQYF. Drawing the rest from reference TRBV29-1 and TRBJ2-5, the complete variable domain is SAVISQKPSRDICQRGTSLTIQCQVDSQVTMMFWYRQQPGQSLTLIATANQGSEATYESGFVIDKFPISRPNLTFSTLTVSNMSPEDSSIYLCSVGDRVETQYFGPGTRLLVL.

This clonotype was observed many times. The chain employs TRBV9 and TRBJ1-1; D unclear. Germline V gene sequence: CDR1 SGDLS, CDR2 YYNGEE. Trimming pared 0 bases from V and 4 bases from J, leaving 16 bases between. CDR3 length: 16 amino acids. CDR3 sequence (DNA): TGTGCCAGCAGCGTAGTCTATCGCCGGTTTCGCACTGAAGCTTTCTTT. Protein product: CASSVVYRRFRTEAFF.

The sample holds many counts of this clonotype. V gene TRBV7-9 combines with J gene TRBJ1-1; D is uncertain. The CDR3 is 13 amino acids. Per the germline V gene, CDR1 is SEHNR and CDR2 is FQNEAQ (reference sequence). Trimming cost V 5 bases and J 1 base, with 8 bases left between them. CDR3 region: CASSPVRNTEAFF. CDR3 bases: TGTGCCAGCAGCCCCGTTCGGAACACTGAAGCTTTCTTT.

This clonotype was counted many times. This chain connects TRBV13 to TRBJ2-7; TRBD2 might be the D (5 bases). Germline CDR1 and CDR2: PRHDT and FYEKMQ (reference sequence). Trimming took 6 bases from V and 5 from J, leaving 20 bases between them. The CDR3 loop spans 15 amino acids. CDR3 amino acids: CASSSIRGRANEQYF. CDR3 nucleotide sequence: TGTGCCAGCAGTTCGATCCGCGGGCGGGCAAACGAGCAGTACTTC. Filled out from reference TRBV13 and TRBJ2-7, the complete variable domain reads AAGVIQSPRHLIKEKRETATLKCYPIPRHDTVYWYQQGPGQDPQFLISFYEKMQSDKGSIPDRFSAQQFSDYHSELNMSSLELGDSALYFCASSSIRGRANEQYFGPGTRLTVT.

In this sample, this clonotype turned up a few times. This chain uses TRBV7-2 with TRBJ2-1, with 7 bases aligning to TRBD2. Per the germline V gene, CDR1 is SGHTA and CDR2 is FQGNSA. The CDR3 contains 16 residues. Losses at the gene ends were 1 base for V and 8 bases for J; bases not matched to a gene: 11. CDR3 residues: CASSLVLQRGGYEQFF. The CDR3 DNA reads as TGTGCCAGCAGCTTAGTTCTCCAGCGGGGTGGGTATGAGCAGTTCTTC.